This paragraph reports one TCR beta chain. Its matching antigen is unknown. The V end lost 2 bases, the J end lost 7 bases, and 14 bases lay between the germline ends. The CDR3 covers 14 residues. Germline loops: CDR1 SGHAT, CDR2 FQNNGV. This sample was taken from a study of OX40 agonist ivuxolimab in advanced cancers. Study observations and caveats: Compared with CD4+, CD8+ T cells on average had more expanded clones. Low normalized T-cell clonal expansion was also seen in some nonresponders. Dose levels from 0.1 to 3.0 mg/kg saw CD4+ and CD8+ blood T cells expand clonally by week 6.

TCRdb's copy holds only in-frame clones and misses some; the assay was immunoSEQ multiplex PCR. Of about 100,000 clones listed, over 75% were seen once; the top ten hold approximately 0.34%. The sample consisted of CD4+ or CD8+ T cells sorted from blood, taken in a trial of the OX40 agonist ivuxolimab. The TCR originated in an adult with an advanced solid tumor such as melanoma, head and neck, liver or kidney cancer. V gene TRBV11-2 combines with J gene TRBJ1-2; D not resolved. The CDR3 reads CASSLLARSFGYTF. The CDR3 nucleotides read TGTGCCAGCAGCTTACTTGCCCGCTCTTTTGGCTACACCTTC. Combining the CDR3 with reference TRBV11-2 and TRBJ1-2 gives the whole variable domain EAGVAQSPRYKIIEKRQSVAFWCNPISGHATLYWYQQILGQGPKLLIQFQNNGVVDDSQLPKDRFSAERLKGVDSTLKIQPAKLEDSAVYLCASSLLARSFGYTFGSGTRLTVV.